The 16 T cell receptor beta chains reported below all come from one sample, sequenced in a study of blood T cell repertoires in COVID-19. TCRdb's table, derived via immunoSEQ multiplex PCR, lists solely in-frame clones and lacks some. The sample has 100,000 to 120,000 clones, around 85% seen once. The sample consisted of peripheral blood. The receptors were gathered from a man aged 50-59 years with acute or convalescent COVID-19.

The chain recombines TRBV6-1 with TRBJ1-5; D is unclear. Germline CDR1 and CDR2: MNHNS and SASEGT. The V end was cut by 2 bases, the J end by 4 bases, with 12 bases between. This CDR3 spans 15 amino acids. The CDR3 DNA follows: TGTGCCAGCAGTGAATACGGAGGTAAAAATCAGCCCCAGCATTTT. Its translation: CASSEYGGKNQPQHF.

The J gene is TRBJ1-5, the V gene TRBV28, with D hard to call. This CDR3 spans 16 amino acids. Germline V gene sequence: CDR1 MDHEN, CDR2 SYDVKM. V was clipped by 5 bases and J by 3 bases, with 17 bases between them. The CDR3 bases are TGTGCCAGCAGTCTCTCTACGGGAGGGATCAATCAGCCCCAGCATTTT. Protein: CASSLSTGGINQPQHF.

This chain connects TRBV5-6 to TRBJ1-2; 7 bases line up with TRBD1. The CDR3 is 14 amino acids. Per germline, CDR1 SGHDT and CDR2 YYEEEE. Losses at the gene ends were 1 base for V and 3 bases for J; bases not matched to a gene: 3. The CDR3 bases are TGTGCCAGCAGCTTGACAGGGGTTGACTATGGCTACACCTTC. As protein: CASSLTGVDYGYTF.

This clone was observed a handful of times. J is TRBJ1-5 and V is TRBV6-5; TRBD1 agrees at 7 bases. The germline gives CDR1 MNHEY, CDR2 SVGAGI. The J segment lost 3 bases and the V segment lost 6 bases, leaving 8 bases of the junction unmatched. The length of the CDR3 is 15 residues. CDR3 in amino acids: CASSLRQGSNQPQHF. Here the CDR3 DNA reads TGTGCCAGCAGCCTACGACAGGGATCCAATCAGCCCCAGCATTTT.

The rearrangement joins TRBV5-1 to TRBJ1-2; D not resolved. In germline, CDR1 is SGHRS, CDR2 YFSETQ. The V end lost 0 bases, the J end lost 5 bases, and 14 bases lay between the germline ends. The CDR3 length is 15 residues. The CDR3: CASSLARPSPYGYTF. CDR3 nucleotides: TGCGCCAGCAGCTTGGCCAGGCCTTCCCCATATGGCTACACCTTC.

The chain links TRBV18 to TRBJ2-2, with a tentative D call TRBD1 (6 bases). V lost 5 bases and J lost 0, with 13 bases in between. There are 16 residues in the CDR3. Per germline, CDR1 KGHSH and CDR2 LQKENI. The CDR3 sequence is CASSSPGTTNTGELFF. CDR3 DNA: TGTGCCAGCTCATCCCCCGGGACAACGAACACCGGGGAGCTGTTTTTT.

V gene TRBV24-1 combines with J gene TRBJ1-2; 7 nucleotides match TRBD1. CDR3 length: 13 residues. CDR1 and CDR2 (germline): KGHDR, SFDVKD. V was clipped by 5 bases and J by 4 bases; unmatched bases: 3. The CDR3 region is CATSVSGGYGYTF. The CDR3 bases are TGTGCCACCAGTGTCTCAGGGGGCTATGGCTACACCTTC.

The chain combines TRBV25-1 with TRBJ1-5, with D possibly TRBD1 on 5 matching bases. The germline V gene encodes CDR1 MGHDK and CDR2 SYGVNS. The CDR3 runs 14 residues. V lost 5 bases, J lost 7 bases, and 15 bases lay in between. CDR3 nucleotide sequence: TGTGCCAGCAGTAGTAGGGGATCCGTCCAGCCCCAGCATTTT. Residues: CASSSRGSVQPQHF. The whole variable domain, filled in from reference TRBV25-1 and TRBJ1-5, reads EADIYQTPRYLVIGTGKKITLECSQTMGHDKMYWYQQDPGMELHLIHYSYGVNSTEKGDLSSESTVSRIRTEHFPLTLESARPSHTSQYLCASSSRGSVQPQHFGDGTRLSIL.

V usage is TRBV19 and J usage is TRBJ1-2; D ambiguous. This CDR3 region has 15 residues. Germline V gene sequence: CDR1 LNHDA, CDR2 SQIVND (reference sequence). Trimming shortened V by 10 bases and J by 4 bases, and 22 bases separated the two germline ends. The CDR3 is CATCRDHLMGYGYTF. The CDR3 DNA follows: TGTGCCACGTGCCGGGATCACTTAATGGGCTATGGCTACACCTTC. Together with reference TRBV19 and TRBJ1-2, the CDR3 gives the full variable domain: DGGITQSPKYLFRKEGQNVTLSCEQNLNHDAMYWYRQDPGQGLRLIYYSQIVNDFQKGDIAEGYSVSREKKESFPLTVTSAQKNPTAFYLCATCRDHLMGYGYTFGSGTRLTVV.

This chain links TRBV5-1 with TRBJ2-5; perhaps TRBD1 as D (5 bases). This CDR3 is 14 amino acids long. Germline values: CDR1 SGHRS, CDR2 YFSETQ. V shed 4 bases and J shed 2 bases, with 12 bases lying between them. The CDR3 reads CASSPGFRQETQYF. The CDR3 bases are TGCGCCAGCAGCCCAGGGTTTAGGCAAGAGACCCAGTACTTC.

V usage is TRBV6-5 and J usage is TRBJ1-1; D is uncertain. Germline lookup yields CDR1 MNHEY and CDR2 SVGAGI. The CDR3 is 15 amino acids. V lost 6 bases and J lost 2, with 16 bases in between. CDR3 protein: CASRQYLGSNTEAFF. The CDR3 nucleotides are TGTGCCAGCAGGCAATATCTGGGGAGTAACACTGAAGCTTTCTTT.

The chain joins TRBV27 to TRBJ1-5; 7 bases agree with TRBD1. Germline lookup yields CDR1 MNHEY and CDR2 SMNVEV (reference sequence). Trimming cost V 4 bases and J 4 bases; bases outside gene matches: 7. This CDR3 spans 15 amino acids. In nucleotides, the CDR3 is TGTGCCAGCAGTTCCGGACAGGTTAGAAATCAGCCCCAGCATTTT. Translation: CASSSGQVRNQPQHF.

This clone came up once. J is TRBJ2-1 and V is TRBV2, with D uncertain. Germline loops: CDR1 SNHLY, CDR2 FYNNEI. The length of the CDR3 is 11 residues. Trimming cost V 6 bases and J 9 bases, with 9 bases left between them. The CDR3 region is CASRRLFEQFF. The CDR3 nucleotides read TGTGCCAGCAGGAGGCTGTTTGAGCAGTTCTTC.

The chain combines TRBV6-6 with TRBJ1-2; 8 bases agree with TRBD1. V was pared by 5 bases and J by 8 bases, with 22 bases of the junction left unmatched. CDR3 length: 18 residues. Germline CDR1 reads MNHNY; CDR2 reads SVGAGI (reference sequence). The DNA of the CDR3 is TGTGCCAGCAGTCCGTACGACCGGGGACAGGCAGGACTGAGGGGCTACACCTTC. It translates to CASSPYDRGQAGLRGYTF.

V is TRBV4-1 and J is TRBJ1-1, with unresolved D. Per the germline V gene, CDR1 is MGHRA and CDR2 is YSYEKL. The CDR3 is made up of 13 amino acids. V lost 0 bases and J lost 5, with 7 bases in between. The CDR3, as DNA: TGCGCCAGCAGCCAAGATCAGAGGACTGAAGCTTTCTTT. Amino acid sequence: CASSQDQRTEAFF.

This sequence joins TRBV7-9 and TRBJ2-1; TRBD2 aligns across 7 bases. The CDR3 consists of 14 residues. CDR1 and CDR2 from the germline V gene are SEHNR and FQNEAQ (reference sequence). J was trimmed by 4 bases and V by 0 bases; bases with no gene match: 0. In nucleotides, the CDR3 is TGTGCCAGCAGCTTAGCGCGGGGGTACAATGAGCAGTTCTTC. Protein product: CASSLARGYNEQFF.